The TCR beta chain described here comes from a study of T cells after yellow fever vaccination (dated by TCRdb to the late 2010s). Broadly, across the study: The SMART-Seq v4 Ultra Low Input RNA kit was used to prepare libraries from fractions with low cell numbers. Bulk TCR alpha and beta repertoires were sequenced longitudinally to track T-cell clones before and after primary and booster YFV17D yellow fever vaccination. Two healthy male donors, one aged 18 to 30 and one aged 30 to 40 years, made up the cohort. Bulk PBMC replicates and cell subsets were isolated from blood drawn at multiple timepoints before and after both primary and secondary immunization. Findings and caveats that apply to the study as a whole: A small fraction of clonotypes showed up in both the CD4 and CD8 compartments, probably as a result of convergent recombination. Because only two donors were included in the study, the extent to which the findings can be generalized is limited. Computational filtering was needed because FACS-sorted repertoires could contain abundant contaminating clonotypes from the bulk population. Compared with the primary T-cell response, the secondary T-cell response was weaker but faster, peaking on day 5 rather than day 15. After the booster, most clones that had expanded after primary vaccination were detected again (over 95% of CD4 and around 88% of CD8), suggesting broad maintenance of memory.

There are a few counts of this clonotype. This clone's antigen is unknown. No base-level quality is on record; no much larger clone is a single base apart. The CDR3 runs 15 residues from the cysteine to the phenylalanine. Of all the DNA, just the CDR3 is kept, 45 bases in frame from base 1. From V the trimming removes 3 bases and from J it removes 1 base, while the gene matches leave 5 bases of the junction unaccounted for. CDR1 and CDR2, looked up from the germline V gene (reference sequence), are DFQATT and SNEGSKA. Sequencing relied on an Illumina NovaSeq 6000. TCR cDNA was synthesized by 5'RACE template switching, which introduced a universal primer site and unique molecular identifiers. cDNA synthesis was primed from both the TCR alpha and TCR beta constant segments. Libraries were amplified in two PCR steps, with sample barcodes and sequencing adapters added in the second step. Sequencing of the libraries was done on either Illumina HiSeq 2500 (2x100 bp) or NovaSeq (2x150 bp). In the original analysis: MIGEC handled demultiplexing of reads and collapsing into UMI consensus sequences, while MiXCR performed V(D)J alignment. Vaccine-responding clonotypes were identified with edgeR using replicate PBMC samples, with FDR below 0.01 and a log2 fold change above 5 up to day 15 being required. Each bulk clonotype was labeled CD4 or CD8 based on which sequenced repertoire, CD4 or CD8, contained the clonotype at higher abundance. TCRdb applied fastp at Q25 and MiXCR to the public reads, then kept only in-frame beta chains. Identical CDR3 proteins give one entry, which carries the most common genes and DNA. TCRdb, not the original authors, processed these V and J calls. The table for this sample lists about 340,000 distinct CDR3 sequences; about 4% of them were counted only once. The ten largest clones represent 20% to 30% of the sample.

This specimen's treatment or condition label, per the study, means: live attenuated yellow fever vaccine strain. At each blood-draw timepoint, two biological replicates of bulk PBMCs were collected. PBMCs were isolated from peripheral blood using a standard Ficoll-Paque protocol. RNA was extracted with TriZol from bulk PBMCs, CD4 and CD8 fractions, and dextramer-positive and dextramer-negative fractions. The TCR was taken from a man in his late teens or twenties who received the YFV17D yellow fever vaccine. Sample: PBMCs, taken 5 days after the yellow fever booster vaccination. Recombination linked TRBV20-1 to TRBJ2-5; 10 central nucleotides agree with TRBD2. The DNA sequence is TGCAGTGCTAGGGTTAGCGGGGGGCCCCAAGAGACCCAGTACTTC. Protein translation: CSARVSGGPQETQYF.